The 26 T cell receptor beta chains below come from one sample, sequenced in a study of T cells in tumors after PD-1 blockade. Sequencing used immunoSEQ multiplex PCR; TCRdb keeps in-frame clones, though not all of them. The data show over 10,000 clones, 63% seen once. The source was tumor tissue, collected before anti-PD-1 treatment. Source of these receptors: a human donor with basal cell carcinoma.

The chain employs TRBV19 and TRBJ2-7; TRBD1 aligns across 10 bases. The CDR3 has 15 residues. Per the germline V gene, CDR1 is LNHDA and CDR2 is SQIVND (reference sequence). The ends lost 3 bases at V and 3 bases at J; junction bases unmatched: 5. The CDR3 DNA is TGTGCCAGTAGTATTGGGGGGACAGGGGTCTACGAGCAGTACTTC. It yields the protein CASSIGGTGVYEQYF.

The chain is built from TRBV5-1 and TRBJ2-2; weak D call: TRBD1 (5 bases). Germline V CDR1 and CDR2: SGHRS, YFSETQ. The CDR3 sequence is 16 residues long. V was clipped by 9 bases and J by 1 base, with 19 bases between them. DNA for the CDR3: TGCGCCACCTCCTCCCAGCCTCAGGGGAACACCGGGGAGCTGTTTTTT. It specifies CATSSQPQGNTGELFF.

This rearrangement joins TRBV9 to TRBJ1-1; D uncertain. The germline V gene encodes CDR1 SGDLS and CDR2 YYNGEE. The CDR3 has 16 amino acids. Trimming removed 1 base at V and 2 bases at J, with 15 bases between. DNA for the CDR3: TGTGCCAGCAGCGTAAGTGGGTTGCACCTCAACACTGAAGCTTTCTTT. Encoded protein: CASSVSGLHLNTEAFF.

This chain uses TRBV29-1 with TRBJ1-1, with D possibly TRBD1 on 5 matching bases. CDR3 size: 13 residues. The germline V gene encodes CDR1 SQVTM and CDR2 ANQGSEA. V lost 0 bases, J lost 3 bases, and 8 bases lay in between. The CDR3 region has the DNA TGCAGCGTTGAAGAACAGGAGTACACTGAAGCTTTCTTT. Amino acids: CSVEEQEYTEAFF.

The genes are TRBV11-3 and TRBJ1-3; 8 nucleotides match TRBD1. Germline loops: CDR1 SGHNT, CDR2 YENEEA. The V and J ends lost 4 bases and 0 bases, in that order; junction bases with no gene match: 2. The CDR3 runs 15 residues. CDR3 sequence reads: CASSSDRVSGNTIYF. DNA of the CDR3: TGTGCCAGCAGCTCGGACAGGGTCTCTGGAAACACCATATATTTT.

The chain joins TRBV29-1 to TRBJ2-7; no clear D gene. The CDR3 is made up of 11 amino acids. With 5 bases removed from V and 3 bases from J, the gap between germline ends came to 8 bases. Germline loops: CDR1 SQVTM, CDR2 ANQGSEA. DNA for the CDR3: TGCAGCGTTTACTTCGACTACGAGCAGTACTTC. Protein sequence: CSVYFDYEQYF.

The V gene is TRBV3-1 (or the pseudogene TRBV3-2), the J gene TRBJ2-7; 7 bases align to TRBD1. The CDR3 is 13 residues long. The V gene end was trimmed by 1 base and the J gene end by 9 bases; junction bases not matched to a gene: 6. Germline loops: CDR1 LGHDT, CDR2 YNNKEL (reference sequence). This chain's CDR3 is CASSQGQGVRQYF. Here the CDR3 DNA reads TGTGCCAGCAGCCAAGGTCAGGGGGTGAGGCAGTACTTC.

This clone was counted only a few times. The chain is built from TRBV9 and TRBJ2-1, with D possibly called TRBD1 or TRBD2 (6 bases each). V lost 0 bases and J lost 4, with 8 bases in between. This CDR3 is built from 14 residues. The V gene's germline CDR1 is SGDLS and CDR2 YYNGEE. The CDR3 reads CASSVGGGYNEQFF. The CDR3 DNA is TGTGCCAGCAGCGTAGGAGGGGGGTACAATGAGCAGTTCTTC.

The rearrangement links TRBV28 to TRBJ1-6; 7 bases line up with TRBD1. The V segment lost 6 bases and the J segment 6 bases; nucleotides outside the gene matches: 5. The CDR3 consists of 14 residues. Germline values: CDR1 MDHEN, CDR2 SYDVKM. The CDR3 region is CASRIDRVNSPLHF. For the CDR3, the DNA is TGTGCCAGCAGGATCGACAGGGTTAATTCACCCCTCCACTTT.

This clone was counted a few times. The V call is TRBV13, the J call TRBJ2-4, with 10 bases that match TRBD2. Germline trimming cut 1 base from V and 0 bases from J; bases unmatched to any gene: 6. This CDR3 spans 18 amino acids. Germline values: CDR1 PRHDT, CDR2 FYEKMQ (reference sequence). CDR3: CASSLAPGLAVAKNIQYF. The DNA for the CDR3 is TGTGCCAGCAGCTTAGCCCCAGGACTAGCGGTAGCCAAAAACATTCAGTACTTC.

This clone was observed a single time. The chain has TRBV6-5 and TRBJ1-4; D is unclear. Trimming removed 6 bases at V and 3 bases at J, with 14 bases between. The germline V gene has CDR1 MNHEY and CDR2 SVGAGI. The CDR3 sequence is 15 residues long. The CDR3 nucleotides read TGTGCCAGCAGACGCAATATCGGGGCTAATGAAAAACTGTTTTTT. Protein sequence: CASRRNIGANEKLFF.

The chain links TRBV7-2 to TRBJ2-2; tentative D call: TRBD1 (6 bases). The germline gives CDR1 SGHTA, CDR2 FQGNSA. The CDR3 has 15 amino acids. V was trimmed by 3 bases and J by 7 bases, leaving 15 bases between them. CDR3 DNA: TGTGCCAGCAGCTTGAGAACCGGGACAAACGGGGAGCTGTTTTTT. Residues: CASSLRTGTNGELFF.

The CDR3 DNA follows: TGTGCCAGCAGCTTAGACGGGAGGCAGTACTTC. Translating gives CASSLDGRQYF. V gene TRBV7-6 combines with J gene TRBJ2-7, with D perhaps TRBD2 (6 bases). This CDR3 is 11 amino acids long. Trimming stripped 1 base from V and 9 bases from J, with 7 bases between. Germline loops: CDR1 SGHVS, CDR2 FNYEAQ.

The chain couples TRBV9 to TRBJ2-3, with D possibly being TRBD1 (6 bases). The CDR3 length is 15 residues. Trimming shortened V by 3 bases and J by 1 base, and 12 bases separated the two germline ends. The germline V gene has CDR1 SGDLS and CDR2 YYNGEE. CDR3 sequence (DNA): TGTGCCAGCAGCGCAAACAGGGTCGGCACAGATACGCAGTATTTT. This encodes CASSANRVGTDTQYF.

The chain joins TRBV5-6 to TRBJ2-7; 9 nucleotides line up with TRBD2. Germline assignment: CDR1 SGHDT and CDR2 YYEEEE. CDR3 length: 14 amino acids. Trimming took 7 bases from V and 2 from J; bases not matched to a gene: 7. CDR3 loop: CASGASGVPYEQYF. As DNA, the CDR3 is TGTGCCAGCGGGGCTAGCGGGGTGCCCTACGAGCAGTACTTC.

This clone is labeled as medium-sized. The chain couples TRBV5-4 to TRBJ2-7; possible D gene TRBD1, 5 bases. The germline V and J ends were trimmed by 4 bases and 3 bases, with 17 bases remaining between them. The length of the CDR3 is 15 residues. Germline CDR1 is SGHNT and CDR2 is YYREEE (reference sequence). Here the CDR3 reads CASSKEPGKSYEQYF. As DNA, the CDR3 is TGTGCCAGCAGCAAGGAACCAGGGAAAAGCTACGAGCAGTACTTC.

The chain uses TRBV11-2 and TRBJ2-7; D is ambiguous. The CDR3 is 14 amino acids. The V gene lost 5 bases and the J gene lost 2 bases, with 13 bases spanning the gap. Per germline, CDR1 SGHAT and CDR2 FQNNGV. CDR3 loop: CASSRGRNPYEQYF. CDR3 bases: TGTGCCAGCAGCCGAGGACGGAACCCCTACGAGCAGTACTTC.

The DNA of the CDR3 is TGTGCCAGCAGCTTTTTGAGGGGCTTAAACCAAGAGACCCAGTACTTC. This translates into CASSFLRGLNQETQYF. The chain employs TRBV7-9 and TRBJ2-5, with D possibly being TRBD1 or TRBD2 (5 bases each). CDR1 and CDR2 (germline): SEHNR, FQNEAQ (reference sequence). The germline V and J ends were trimmed by 3 bases and 0 bases, with 14 bases remaining between them. This CDR3 has 16 amino acids.

This clone has only one observation. The rearrangement joins TRBV7-8 to TRBJ2-3; 7 bases line up with TRBD2. With V trimmed by 5 bases and J by 6 bases, 5 bases remained unmatched. The CDR3 sequence is 13 residues long. In germline, CDR1 is SGHVS, CDR2 FQNEAQ. The CDR3 is CASSRGDRDTQYF. DNA for the CDR3: TGTGCCAGCAGCCGGGGGGATCGTGATACGCAGTATTTT. Supplemented by reference TRBV7-8 and TRBJ2-3, the full variable domain reads GAGVSQSPRYKVAKRGQDVALRCDPISGHVSLFWYQQALGQGPEFLTYFQNEAQLDKSGLPSDRFFAERPEGSVSTLKIQRTQQEDSAVYLCASSRGDRDTQYFGPGTRLTVL.

The rearrangement joins TRBV3-1 (or the pseudogene TRBV3-2) to TRBJ2-4; tentatively, D is TRBD1 (5 bases). Germline V gene data show CDR1 as LGHDT and CDR2 as YNNKEL (reference sequence). The CDR3 contains 18 residues. Trimming cost V 2 bases and J 4 bases, with 21 bases left between them. CDR3 sequence reads: CASSQPTPGSTEKNIQYF. The CDR3 bases are TGTGCCAGCAGCCAACCAACCCCAGGGTCGACGGAAAAAAACATTCAGTACTTC.

V usage is TRBV15 and J usage is TRBJ1-2; D remains unclear. Germline V gives CDR1 LNHNV, CDR2 YYDKDF (reference sequence). There are 17 residues in the CDR3. V dropped 0 bases and J dropped 0 bases, with 14 bases sitting between them. The CDR3, as DNA: TGTGCCACCAGCAGAGATGGGGAGGTTGGAACTAACTATGGCTACACCTTC. As protein: CATSRDGEVGTNYGYTF.

This clone is termed medium-sized. The V and J genes are TRBV28 and TRBJ2-4; D is undetermined. Trimming cost V 2 bases and J 5 bases, with 13 bases left between them. Germline CDR1 MDHEN, CDR2 SYDVKM. The CDR3 runs to 15 residues. The CDR3 spells CASSLPGAGQNIQYF. In DNA form, the CDR3 reads TGTGCCAGCAGTTTACCAGGCGCAGGCCAAAACATTCAGTACTTC.

On this clone itself: Other nucleotide sequences from this sample produce the same CDR3. The chain joins TRBV19 to TRBJ2-2, with TRBD2 matching over 12 bases. The CDR3 spans 16 residues. Germline assignment: CDR1 LNHDA and CDR2 SQIVND (reference sequence). V shed 6 bases, J shed 7 bases, and the junction held 9 bases outside the gene matches. The CDR3 is CASSLLAGGLGGELFF. DNA for the CDR3: TGTGCCAGTAGCCTCCTAGCGGGGGGGCTGGGCGGGGAGCTGTTTTTT. The complete variable domain, with remaining parts taken from reference TRBV19 and TRBJ2-2, reads DGGITQSPKYLFRKEGQNVTLSCEQNLNHDAMYWYRQDPGQGLRLIYYSQIVNDFQKGDIAEGYSVSREKKESFPLTVTSAQKNPTAFYLCASSLLAGGLGGELFFGEGSRLTVL.

The rearrangement links TRBV11-3 to TRBJ2-7; 9 nucleotides line up with TRBD1. The CDR3 length is 14 residues. The germline V gene encodes CDR1 SGHNT and CDR2 YENEEA. After removal of 4 bases from V and 1 base from J, the junction contained 2 bases not matched to a gene. This chain's CDR3 is CASSSGTGSYEQYF. As DNA, the CDR3 is TGTGCCAGCAGCTCCGGGACAGGGTCCTACGAGCAGTACTTC.

This chain connects TRBV4-3 to TRBJ1-3; D remains unclear. The CDR3 length is 17 residues. Trimming shortened V by 4 bases and J by 0 bases, and 16 bases separated the two germline ends. Germline V CDR1 and CDR2: LGHNA, YSLEER. The CDR3 sequence is CASSPNVQSLSGNTIYF. The CDR3 bases are TGCGCCAGCAGCCCCAACGTCCAGTCACTCTCTGGAAACACCATATATTTT.

This clone occurred once. The chain recombines TRBV18 with TRBJ1-6, with TRBD1 identical over 10 bases. With 1 base clipped from V and 6 bases from J, the junction kept 0 bases outside the gene matches. Germline V gene data show CDR1 as KGHSH and CDR2 as LQKENI. The CDR3 runs to 15 residues. The CDR3 nucleotides read TGTGCCAGCTCACCACGGGACAGGGGTAATTCACCCCTCCACTTT. It translates to CASSPRDRGNSPLHF.